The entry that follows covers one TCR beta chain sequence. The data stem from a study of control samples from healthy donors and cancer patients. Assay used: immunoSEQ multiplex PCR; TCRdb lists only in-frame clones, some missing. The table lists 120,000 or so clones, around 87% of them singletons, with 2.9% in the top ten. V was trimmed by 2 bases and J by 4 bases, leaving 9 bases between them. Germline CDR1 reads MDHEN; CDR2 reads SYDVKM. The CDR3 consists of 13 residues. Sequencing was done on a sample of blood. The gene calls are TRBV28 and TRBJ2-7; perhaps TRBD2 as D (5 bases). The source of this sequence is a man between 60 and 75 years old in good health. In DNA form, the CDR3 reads TGTGCCAGCAGTTTAGGTCTAGCTTACGAGCAGTACTTC. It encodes CASSLGLAYEQYF.